The T cell receptor beta chain described here comes from a study of CD8 T cells in Susac syndrome (dated by TCRdb to between 2019 and 2020). Regarding the study in general: Repertoire sequencing was used to test whether CD8+ T cell activation and differentiation in Susac syndrome was antigen driven. The clonality of the CD8+ T cell repertoire was compared across approximately twelve healthy donors, around 14 Susac syndrome patients and about 15 multiple sclerosis patients. Broad study findings and their caveats: The study acknowledged that relatively few individuals were included in the TCR sequencing and HLA analysis.

RNA was extracted with the RNeasy kit and roughly 0.45 to 1 ug was reverse transcribed using random hexamers. The immunoSEQ multiplex PCR assay, which covers 54 Vbeta and 13 Jbeta segments, was used to amplify TCR beta CDR3 regions. To correct PCR amplification bias, a synthetic template baseline was used for both primer optimization and computational correction. The study's own analysis went as follows. Reads were assigned to V, D and J genes according to IMGT and analyzed in immunoSEQ Analyzer, with only productive sequences retained. To calculate clonality, Shannon entropy was normalized by log2 of the number of productive unique sequences and then subtracted from one. Public and private clones were assessed among the 100 most prevalent clones of each patient and control. Susac-specific clones were defined as absent from healthy and MS cohorts, over a thousand published viral clones and other ImmuneACCESS disease sequences. The public reads were quality trimmed at Q25 with fastp and then assembled into clones with MiXCR by TCRdb, keeping productive beta chains. Under each unique CDR3 protein, matching rows form one entry showing the most common genes and DNA. None of the V and J calls come from the authors' own analysis; TCRdb made them. Recorded for this sample are about 430,000 distinct CDR3 sequences; around 83% of them occurred a single time. The ten largest clones represent about 0.12% of the sample.

From its cysteine to its phenylalanine, the CDR3 spans 17 amino acids. The read is trimmed to its CDR3 DNA, 51 bases read in frame from base 1. CDR1 SGHAT and CDR2 FQNNGV are derived from the germline V gene. Between the V and J ends, shortened by 5 bases and 1 base respectively, the junction contains 19 bases. A remark on this clonotype: Its specific antigen is unknown. Base-call qualities are not available, and no considerably larger clone is one nucleotide away.

High-throughput TCR beta sequencing profiled peripheral blood CD8+ and CD4+ T cells from healthy donors, Susac syndrome patients and multiple sclerosis patients. Treatment-naive patients with stable or active relapsing-remitting disease fulfilling revised McDonald criteria were used as multiple sclerosis controls. Bulk CD8+ and CD4+ T cells were purified magnetically by negative isolation, whereas CD8+ TEMRA cells were enriched by FACS. Blood was collected in EDTA tubes and processed within 24 hours, with PBMCs isolated through density gradient centrifugation. PBMCs intended for TCR sequencing were cryopreserved in liquid nitrogen and thawed later in a water bath at 37 degrees C. Purity of sorted or isolated CD4+, CD8+ and CD8+ TEMRA cells was at least 90%.

The source of this sequence is a human donor with multiple sclerosis. Input material: CD8+ T cells from PBMCs. In this chain, TRBV11-2 is recombined with TRBJ2-3; there is no confident call for the D gene. The CDR3 reads CASSKGLLALGTDTQYF. The nucleotide sequence is given as TGTGCCAGCAGCAAGGGTCTACTTGCCCTCGGCACAGATACGCAGTATTTT. Outside the CDR3, residues come from the reference TRBV11-2 and TRBJ2-3 proteins, so the full variable domain is: EAGVAQSPRYKIIEKRQSVAFWCNPISGHATLYWYQQILGQGPKLLIQFQNNGVVDDSQLPKDRFSAERLKGVDSTLKIQPAKLEDSAVYLCASSKGLLALGTDTQYFGPGTRLTVL.